This TCR beta chain is from a study of cytomegalovirus exposure and HLA in healthy donors. CDR3 length: 16 amino acids. CDR1 is SGHNT and CDR2 is YYREEE in the germline V gene (reference sequence). V was clipped by 2 bases and J by 3 bases; unmatched bases: 8. The repertoire was sequenced with immunoSEQ multiplex PCR; TCRdb's copy has only in-frame clones and lacks some. This table holds some 150,000 clones, approximately 93% found once. What was sequenced was PBMCs. The TCR was taken from a man younger than 30 in good health and CMV-seronegative. The J gene is TRBJ1-1, the V gene TRBV5-4; 9 bases are shared with TRBD1. This chain's CDR3 is CASSFPPGQGHTEAFF. The CDR3, as DNA: TGTGCCAGCAGCTTCCCACCGGGACAGGGTCACACTGAAGCTTTCTTT. Filled out from reference TRBV5-4 and TRBJ1-1, the complete variable domain reads ETGVTQSPTHLIKTRGQQVTLRCSSQSGHNTVSWYQQALGQGPQFIFQYYREEENGRGNFPPRFSGLQFPNYSSELNVNALELDDSALYLCASSFPPGQGHTEAFFGQGTRLTVV.